This TCR beta chain emerged from a study of blood T cell repertoires in COVID-19. Study background: Samples of COVID-19 (acute and convalescent) were obtained from the United States, Italy and Spain. The cDNA or gDNA used as material had been derived from T cells, B-cell-depleted T cells, or PBMCs.

The germline gives CDR1 MNHEY, CDR2 SVGEGT. The CDR3 has 13 amino acids. V was trimmed by 5 bases and J by 1 base, leaving 8 bases between them. In the authors' methods: From reference gene primer amplification, estimates of nucleated cell counts were derived. Sequenced by immunoSEQ multiplex PCR; TCRdb stores in-frame clones only, minus some. For V, J and clone size, that table is used; D and trimming come from the DNA. The data show roughly 99,000 clones, 80% seen once. Sequencing was performed on peripheral blood. V gene TRBV6-2 or TRBV6-3 combines with J gene TRBJ1-1; no definite D call. The clonotype comes from a man aged 65-85 years with acute or convalescent COVID-19. CDR3 DNA sequence: TGTGCCAGCAGTCTGAGCCCGAACACTGAAGCTTTCTTT. This encodes CASSLSPNTEAFF.